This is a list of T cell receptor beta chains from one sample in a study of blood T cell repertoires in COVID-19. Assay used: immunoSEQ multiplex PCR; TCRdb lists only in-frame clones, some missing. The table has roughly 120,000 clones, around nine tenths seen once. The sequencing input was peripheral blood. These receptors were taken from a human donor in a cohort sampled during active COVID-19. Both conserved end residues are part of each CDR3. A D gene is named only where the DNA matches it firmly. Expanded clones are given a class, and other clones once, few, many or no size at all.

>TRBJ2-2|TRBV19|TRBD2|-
TGTGCCAGTACCCCCGGGGGGGTTACCGCGAACACCGGGGAGCTGTTTTTT
CASTPGGVTANTGELFF
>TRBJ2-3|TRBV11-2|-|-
TGTGCCAGCAGCCCCTACTCCGATACGCAGTATTTT
CASSPYSDTQYF
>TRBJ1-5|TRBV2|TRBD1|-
TGTGCCAGCAGTGGTGAAAGGGGGCATCAGCCCCAGCATTTT
CASSGERGHQPQHF
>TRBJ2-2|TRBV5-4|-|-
TGTGCCAGCAGCTTGGACAGATTGAACACCGGGGAGCTGTTTTTT
CASSLDRLNTGELFF
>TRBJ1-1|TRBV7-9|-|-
TGTGCCAGCAGTCGACAAGGCTCCCGAGCTTTCTTT
CASSRQGSRAFF
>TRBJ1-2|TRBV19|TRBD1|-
TGTGCCAGTAGTGTGGACAGGGCAGGCGGCTACACCTTC
CASSVDRAGGYTF
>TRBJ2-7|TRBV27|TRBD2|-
TGTGCCAGCCGAAGCGCGACTAGCGGGAGTGGCGAGCAGTACTTC
CASRSATSGSGEQYF
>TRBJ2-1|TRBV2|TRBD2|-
TGTGCCAGCAGTTCCCTTCTAGCGGGGTTAAGGAATGAGCAGTTCTTC
CASSSLLAGLRNEQFF
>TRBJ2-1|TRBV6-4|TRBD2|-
TGTGCCAGCAGTAGACTAGCGGGGGCCCCCTACAATGAGCAGTTCTTC
CASSRLAGAPYNEQFF
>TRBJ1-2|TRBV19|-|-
TGTGCCAGTAGTATAAACCAGGGAGGAGGCTACACCTTC
CASSINQGGGYTF
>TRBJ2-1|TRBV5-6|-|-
TGTGCCAGCAGCTTGGAGACCGGGACCTACAATGAGCAGTTCTTC
CASSLETGTYNEQFF
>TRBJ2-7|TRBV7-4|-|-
TGTGCCAGCAGCTTAAGGGTACAGGGTGAAGACTTC
CASSLRVQGEDF
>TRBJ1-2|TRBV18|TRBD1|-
TGTGCCAGCTCACCGGGACAGGGTCGCTACACCTTC
CASSPGQGRYTF
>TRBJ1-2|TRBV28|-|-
TGTGCCAGCAGTCCGGGACAAAACTATGGCTACACCTTC
CASSPGQNYGYTF
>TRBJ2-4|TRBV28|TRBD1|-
TGTGCCAGCAGTTTAGGGACAGGTTCCGGGTCAATAGCCAAAAACATTCAGTACTTC
CASSLGTGSGSIAKNIQYF
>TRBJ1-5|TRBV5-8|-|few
TGTGCCAGCAGCTCCACAGGGTTTTCTGATCAGCCCCAGCATTTT
CASSSTGFSDQPQHF
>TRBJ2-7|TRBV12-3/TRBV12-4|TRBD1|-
TGTGCCAGCAGACCGGGACAGGGATACGAGCAGTACTTC
CASRPGQGYEQYF
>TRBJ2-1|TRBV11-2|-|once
TGTGCCAGCAGCTTTTCTCTAGCGAGCAATGAGCAGTTCTTC
CASSFSLASNEQFF
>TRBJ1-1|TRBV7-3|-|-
TGTGCCAGCAGCTTAAATACGGTGAGCACTGAAGCTTTCTTT
CASSLNTVSTEAFF
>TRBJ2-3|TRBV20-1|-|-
TGCAGTGCTAGAGATAGGGGGACGCAGTATTTT
CSARDRGTQYF
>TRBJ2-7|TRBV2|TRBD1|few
TGTGCCAGCAGGGGACAGGTCACCTACGAGCAGTACTTC
CASRGQVTYEQYF
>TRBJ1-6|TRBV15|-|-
TGTGCCACCAGCAGGGCCGGGCAGGGTGATTCACCCCTCCACTTT
CATSRAGQGDSPLHF
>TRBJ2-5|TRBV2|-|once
TGTGCCAGCTTTCCGGGTCAAGAGACCCAGTACTTC
CASFPGQETQYF